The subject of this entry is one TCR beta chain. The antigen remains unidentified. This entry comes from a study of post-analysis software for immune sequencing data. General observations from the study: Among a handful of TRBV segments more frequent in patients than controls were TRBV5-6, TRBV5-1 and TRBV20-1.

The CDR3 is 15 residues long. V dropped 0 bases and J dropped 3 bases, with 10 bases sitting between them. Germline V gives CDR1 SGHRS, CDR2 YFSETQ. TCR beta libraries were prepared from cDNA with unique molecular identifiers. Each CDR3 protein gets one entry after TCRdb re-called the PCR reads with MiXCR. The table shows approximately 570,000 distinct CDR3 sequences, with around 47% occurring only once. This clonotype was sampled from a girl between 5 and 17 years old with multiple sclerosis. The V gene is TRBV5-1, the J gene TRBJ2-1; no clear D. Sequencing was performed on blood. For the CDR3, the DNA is TGCGCCAGCAGCTTGGTAGGTCACAGCTACAATGAGCAGTTCTTC. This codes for CASSLVGHSYNEQFF. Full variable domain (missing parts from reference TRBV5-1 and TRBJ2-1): KAGVTQTPRYLIKTRGQQVTLSCSPISGHRSVSWYQQTPGQGLQFLFEYFSETQRNKGNFPGRFSGRQFSNSRSEMNVSTLELGDSALYLCASSLVGHSYNEQFFGPGTRLTVL.